The rows below give T cell receptor beta chains drawn from one sample of a study of beta chain features in type 1 diabetes. Measured with immunoSEQ multiplex PCR; TCRdb has only the in-frame clones, and not every one. The profile shows about 930,000 clones, 15% to 20% of them singletons. Sequencing used naive CD4+ T cells from blood. These receptor sequences come from a woman aged 18-29 years in good health. Each CDR3 is given with its conserved first and last residue. The D gene is left open where the match is weak. Clone size is shown for a subset of rows, as once, few, many or a class of expanded clone.

>.|TRBJ2-1|.|TRBV7-9
TGTGCCAGCAGCTTAATTGCAGGCGGAAATGAGCAGTTCTTC
CASSLIAGGNEQFF
>.|TRBJ2-3|TRBD2|TRBV7-9
TGTGCCAGCAGCTCCCTACTAGCGGGAGGGCCTATATACGCAGGGTATTTT
CASSSLLAGGPIYAGYF
>.|TRBJ1-1|.|TRBV27
TGTGCCAGCAGTTTAGGCCTGGGTGGGACTGAAGCTTTCTTT
CASSLGLGGTEAFF
>.|TRBJ1-4|.|TRBV6-1
TGTGCCAGTTACAAGGAAAAACTGTTTTTT
CASYKEKLFF
>.|TRBJ2-7|.|TRBV11-2
TGTGCCAGCGGGAGGAAAAGAGACAGTTTCGAGCAGTACTTC
CASGRKRDSFEQYF
>few|TRBJ2-7|TRBD1|TRBV7-2
TGTGCCAGCAGCTCTAACAGGGGCTACGAGCAGTACTTC
CASSSNRGYEQYF
>.|TRBJ2-2|TRBD1|TRBV9
TGTGCCAGCAGCGGGTTAGGCGGGACAGGGGGCAGGGAGCTGTTTTTT
CASSGLGGTGGRELFF
>few|TRBJ2-7|TRBD1|TRBV11-2
TGTGCCAGCAGCTTAGTCTTCGGGACAGGGGGTACCTACGAGCAGTACTTC
CASSLVFGTGGTYEQYF
>.|TRBJ1-1|.|TRBV15
TGTGCCACCAGCCCGTGGGGGATGAACACTGAAGCTTTCTTT
CATSPWGMNTEAFF
>few|TRBJ2-7|TRBD1|TRBV7-2
TGTGCCAGCAGCTTGTCCGTGTGGGACAGTCCCTACGAGCAGTACTTC
CASSLSVWDSPYEQYF
>.|TRBJ2-1|.|TRBV23-1
TGCGCCAGCAGTCAAGATAAAGCGGGACAGCAATACAATGAGCAGTTCTTC
CASSQDKAGQQYNEQFF
>.|TRBJ2-2|.|TRBV18
TGTGCCAGCTCACCGCAAGGACTACCGAACACCGGGGAGCTGTTTTTT
CASSPQGLPNTGELFF
>few|TRBJ2-7|TRBD1|TRBV7-9
TGTGCCACCGGACTTGAAGGACAGGCCTACGAGCAGTACTTC
CATGLEGQAYEQYF
>.|TRBJ1-5|.|TRBV27
TGTGCCAGCAGTCTGGGGTCTGACAGTCAGCCCCAGCATTTT
CASSLGSDSQPQHF
>.|TRBJ2-2|TRBD1|TRBV2
TGTGCCAGCAGTGAAGTGGGGACAGGGACCTTAGACCTATGGGGTACCGGGGAGCTGTTTTTT
CASSEVGTGTLDLWGTGELFF
>few|TRBJ2-3|.|TRBV6-6
TGTGCCAGCAGTGGGAAGGAAGATACGCAGTATTTT
CASSGKEDTQYF
>.|TRBJ1-1|.|TRBV7-9
TGTGCCAGCAGTAGGACAGCAAACACTGAAGCTTTCTTT
CASSRTANTEAFF
>few|TRBJ1-1|.|TRBV18
TGTGCCAGCTCACCAACCTCGGGGGGGACCACCGATCGAGAAGCTTTCTTT
CASSPTSGGTTDREAFF
>.|TRBJ2-7|.|TRBV7-2
TGTGCCAGCAGCTTAGGGGGGACGGGAAACGAGCAGTACTTC
CASSLGGTGNEQYF
>few|TRBJ2-5|.|TRBV5-1
TGCGCCAGCAGCTTGGATGGACGCATCCAAGAGACCCAGTACTTC
CASSLDGRIQETQYF
>.|TRBJ2-3|TRBD1|TRBV18
TGTGCCAGCTCACCAATAGGGGGCTGGCCAGATACGCAGTATTTT
CASSPIGGWPDTQYF
>few|TRBJ1-2|.|TRBV6-1
TGTGCCAGCAGTGAAGAATGGAGGACGGCGGGTGGCTACACCTTC
CASSEEWRTAGGYTF
>.|TRBJ2-3|.|TRBV4-3
TGCGCCAGCAGCCAAGATACGTTGGTGTCCTTTTATCTCTCAGATACGCAGTATTTT
CASSQDTLVSFYLSDTQYF
>.|TRBJ2-7|TRBD2|TRBV7-2
TGTGCCAGCAGCTTAGTCGCGGGAGGCGGCGAGCAGTACTTC
CASSLVAGGGEQYF
>.|TRBJ2-1|TRBD2|TRBV7-9
TGTGCCAGCAGCCCCCACCTCGCGGGAGGTGCCTACAATGAGCAGTTCTTC
CASSPHLAGGAYNEQFF
>.|TRBJ2-5|.|TRBV7-3
TGTGCCAGCAGCAATACCCGGGACTGGGGGCAAGAGACCCAGTACTTC
CASSNTRDWGQETQYF
>few|TRBJ2-1|TRBD2|TRBV5-1
TGCGCCAGCAGGTTGGTCGGGACTAGATCCAATGAGCAGTTCTTC
CASRLVGTRSNEQFF
>few|TRBJ2-7|.|TRBV20-1
TGCAGTGCTAGCATAGGGGAAGGGGAGTACTTC
CSASIGEGEYF
>.|TRBJ2-3|.|TRBV29-1
TGCAGCGTTGAGGGGACCCCCACAGATACGCAGTATTTT
CSVEGTPTDTQYF
>few|TRBJ2-5|.|TRBV7-9
TGTGCCAGCAGCCAGGTAGCGGCCCAGTACTTC
CASSQVAAQYF
>.|TRBJ2-2|.|TRBV28
TGTGCCAGCAGTTTAGTCCGGTCTGGGGAGCTGTTTTTT
CASSLVRSGELFF
>.|TRBJ2-6|.|TRBV19
TGTGCCAGTAGAAACCCGGGATTCTCTGGGGCCAACGTCCTGACTTTC
CASRNPGFSGANVLTF
>.|TRBJ2-7|TRBD2|TRBV5-4
TGTGCCAGCAGCTTGTCTAGCGGGGGAACCGGGCCCTACGAGCAGTACTTC
CASSLSSGGTGPYEQYF
>few|TRBJ2-6|.|TRBV7-2
TGTGCCAGCAGCCTGAGAAAGGGGCTTCGGTCTGGGGCCAACGTCCTGACTTTC
CASSLRKGLRSGANVLTF
>few|TRBJ2-5|TRBD2|TRBV4-2
TGTGCCAGCAGCCAAGAAGAGGGACTAGCGGGAGGGCCGAGGGAGACCCAGTACTTC
CASSQEEGLAGGPRETQYF
>.|TRBJ1-4|.|TRBV5-1
TGCGCCAGCAGCTTGGGCCCGGCAACTAATGAAAAACTGTTTTTT
CASSLGPATNEKLFF
>few|TRBJ2-7|.|TRBV27
TGTGCCAGCAGTTTACGACCGGGAATCGGGGTTCAGCAGTACTTC
CASSLRPGIGVQQYF
>few|TRBJ2-5|.|TRBV7-9
TGTGCCAGCAGCTTACCCCGGACGGAGCAAGAGACCCAGTACTTC
CASSLPRTEQETQYF
>few|TRBJ2-5|.|TRBV11-2
TGTGCCAGCAGCTTACGGCCGACCGAGACCCAGTACTTC
CASSLRPTETQYF
>few|TRBJ2-5|TRBD2|TRBV10-3
TGTGCCATCGCGGGAGGAAAAGAGACCCAGTACTTC
CAIAGGKETQYF
>few|TRBJ2-7|.|TRBV5-4
TGTGCCAGCAGCTTGGACCCGGGGGTTGGGGAGCAGTACTTC
CASSLDPGVGEQYF
>.|TRBJ2-1|.|TRBV15
TGTGCCACCAGCAGAGACAGGGTTGACAATGAGCAGTTCTTC
CATSRDRVDNEQFF